This T cell receptor beta chain comes out of a study of T cells after posttransplantation cyclophosphamide. The germline CDR1 and CDR2 sequences are LNHDA and SQIVND (reference sequence). Trimming cost V 7 bases and J 0 bases; bases outside gene matches: 6. The CDR3 is made up of 15 amino acids. Study-wide results and limits: Later blood repertoires were often dominated by clones from the donor CD8+ memory compartment. Tissue-infiltrating T cells from skin or gut overlapped little with blood T cells. Recipient CMV seropositivity and CMV reactivation strongly tracked TRB clonality.

This clone was seen at least ten times. Antigen specificity is unknown. Peripheral blood was collected from the related graft donor on the marrow donation day. Libraries were prepared by immunoSEQ multiplex PCR; TCRdb keeps only in-frame clonotypes and omits some of them. The table lists tens of thousands of clones, with no singletons. The receptor comes from a middle-aged man in good health, CMV-negative, and a related stem cell transplant donor. The sequenced sample was PBMCs. This chain uses TRBV19 with TRBJ1-3, with 7 positions matching TRBD1. CDR3 nucleotide sequence: TGTGCCAGTAATCGACAGGGAATCTCTGGAAACACCATATATTTT. It codes for CASNRQGISGNTIYF.